What follows are 10 T cell receptor beta chains derived from one specimen sequenced in a study of blood T cell repertoires in COVID-19. Sequencing was performed with immunoSEQ multiplex PCR; in TCRdb, only in-frame clones are kept and a portion is missing. Among about 180,000 clones listed, roughly 88% were seen once. Sequencing was carried out using peripheral blood. The receptor source for this set is a man between 60 and 75 years old with acute or convalescent COVID-19.

The chain carries TRBV7-9 and TRBJ1-1, with no clear D. Trimming took off 7 bases at V and 6 bases at J, with 15 bases between the two ends. The CDR3 has 13 amino acids. CDR1 SEHNR and CDR2 FQNEAQ come from the germline V gene (reference sequence). The CDR3 sequence: CASTPVVGAEAFF. The CDR3 nucleotides read TGTGCCAGCACCCCGGTGGTGGGCGCTGAAGCTTTCTTT.

The chain links TRBV9 to TRBJ2-1; 10 bases are shared with TRBD2. This CDR3 is 15 amino acids long. V was clipped by 3 bases and J by 2 bases; unmatched bases: 2. The germline V gene has CDR1 SGDLS and CDR2 YYNGEE. The CDR3 loop is CASSETSGPYNEQFF. CDR3 nucleotide sequence: TGTGCCAGCAGCGAGACTAGCGGGCCCTACAATGAGCAGTTCTTC.

The chain combines TRBV2 with TRBJ1-1; no definite D call. Germline CDR1 reads SNHLY; CDR2 reads FYNNEI. Trimming took off 4 bases at V and 1 base at J, with 7 bases between the two ends. CDR3 length: 13 amino acids. The CDR3 loop reads CASSVQENTEAFF. CDR3 bases: TGTGCCAGCAGTGTTCAGGAGAACACTGAAGCTTTCTTT.

This chain connects TRBV10-2 to TRBJ1-4, with D maybe TRBD1 (6 bases). Per the germline V gene, CDR1 is WSHSY and CDR2 is SAAADI. The V gene lost 6 bases and the J gene lost 8 bases, with 10 bases spanning the gap. CDR3 length equals 12 residues. CDR3 sequence (DNA): TGCGCCAGCAGGTCAGGGGCCGAAAAACTGTTTTTT. The encoded protein is CASRSGAEKLFF.

About this clone itself: Other DNA variants within this sample encode the same CDR3. The chain is built from TRBV18 and TRBJ1-4, with D unresolved. The CDR3 is made up of 15 amino acids. Trimming took off 2 bases at V and 0 bases at J, with 7 bases between the two ends. Germline-derived CDR1 and CDR2 are KGHSH and LQKENI. CDR3 coding DNA: TGTGCCAGCTCACCAGGCGGTGCAACTAATGAAAAACTGTTTTTT. It yields the protein CASSPGGATNEKLFF. The complete variable domain, with remaining parts taken from reference TRBV18 and TRBJ1-4, reads NAGVMQNPRHLVRRRGQEARLRCSPMKGHSHVYWYRQLPEEGLKFMVYLQKENIIDESGMPKERFSAEFPKEGPSILRIQQVVRGDSAAYFCASSPGGATNEKLFFGSGTQLSVL.

The chain is built from TRBV3-1 (or the pseudogene TRBV3-2) and TRBJ1-5; D is perhaps TRBD1 (5 bases). V was clipped by 1 base and J by 2 bases, with 9 bases between them. Germline CDR1 reads LGHDT; CDR2 reads YNNKEL (reference sequence). This CDR3 has 15 amino acids. The CDR3 protein is CASSQGVQGNQPQHF. The CDR3 nucleotides are TGTGCCAGCAGCCAAGGCGTACAGGGCAATCAGCCCCAGCATTTT.

The chain uses TRBV3-1 (or the pseudogene TRBV3-2) and TRBJ2-5; TRBD2 matches 7 bases. The ends lost 4 bases at V and 4 bases at J; junction bases unmatched: 12. This CDR3 comprises 16 residues. CDR1 and CDR2 (germline): LGHDT, YNNKEL (reference sequence). CDR3 bases: TGTGCCAGCAGCCCCCCAGTGCGGACTAGTCGAGAGACCCAGTACTTC. Amino acid sequence: CASSPPVRTSRETQYF.

This clone occurred once. The chain couples TRBV19 to TRBJ2-1, with 11 bases that match TRBD2. CDR3 size: 15 residues. Looked up from germline, CDR1 is LNHDA and CDR2 is SQIVND (reference sequence). Trimming at V came to 5 bases and at J to 8 bases, leaving 8 bases not matched to a gene. The CDR3 DNA sequence: TGTGCCAGTAGTGTACTAGCGGGAGTTACCCATGAGCAGTTCTTC. Protein sequence: CASSVLAGVTHEQFF. The variable domain in full, with the rest retrieved from reference TRBV19 and TRBJ2-1, is DGGITQSPKYLFRKEGQNVTLSCEQNLNHDAMYWYRQDPGQGLRLIYYSQIVNDFQKGDIAEGYSVSREKKESFPLTVTSAQKNPTAFYLCASSVLAGVTHEQFFGPGTRLTVL.

The chain carries TRBV29-1 and TRBJ2-7; no definite D call. Germline V lookup: CDR1 SQVTM, CDR2 ANQGSEA. The length of the CDR3 is 11 residues. V lost 6 bases and J lost 3, with 9 bases in between. This CDR3 is CSVTSSYEQYF. The CDR3 DNA follows: TGCAGCGTCACCTCGAGCTACGAGCAGTACTTC.

The chain uses TRBV19 and TRBJ1-4; D is unclear. Germline V gene sequence: CDR1 LNHDA, CDR2 SQIVND (reference sequence). V lost 7 bases to trimming and J lost 0 bases, with 6 bases between them. This CDR3 is 13 amino acids long. DNA for the CDR3: TGTGCCAGTAACACAGCAACTAATGAAAAACTGTTTTTT. Its protein product is CASNTATNEKLFF.